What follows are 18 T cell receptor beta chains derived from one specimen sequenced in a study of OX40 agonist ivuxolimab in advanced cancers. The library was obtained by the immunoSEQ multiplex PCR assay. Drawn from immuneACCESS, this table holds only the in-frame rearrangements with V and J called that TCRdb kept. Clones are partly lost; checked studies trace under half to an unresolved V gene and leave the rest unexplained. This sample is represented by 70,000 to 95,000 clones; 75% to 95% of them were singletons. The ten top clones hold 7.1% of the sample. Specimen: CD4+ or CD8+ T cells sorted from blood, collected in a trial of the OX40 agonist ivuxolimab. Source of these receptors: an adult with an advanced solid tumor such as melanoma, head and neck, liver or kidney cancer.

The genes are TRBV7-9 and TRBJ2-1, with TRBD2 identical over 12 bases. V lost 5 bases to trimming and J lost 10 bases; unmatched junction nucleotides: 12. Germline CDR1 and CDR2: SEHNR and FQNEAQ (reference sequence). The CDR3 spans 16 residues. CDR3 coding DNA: TGTGCCAGCAGCCCCAGCCTAGCGGGAGGGCCGGGGGAGCAGTTCTTC. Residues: CASSPSLAGGPGEQFF.

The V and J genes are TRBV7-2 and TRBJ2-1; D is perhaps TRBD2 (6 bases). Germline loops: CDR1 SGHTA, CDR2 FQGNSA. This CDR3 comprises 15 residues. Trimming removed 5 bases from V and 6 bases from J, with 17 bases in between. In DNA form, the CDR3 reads TGTGCCAGCAGCCCGGGACTCCTGGGCTCCAATGAGCAGTTCTTC. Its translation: CASSPGLLGSNEQFF.

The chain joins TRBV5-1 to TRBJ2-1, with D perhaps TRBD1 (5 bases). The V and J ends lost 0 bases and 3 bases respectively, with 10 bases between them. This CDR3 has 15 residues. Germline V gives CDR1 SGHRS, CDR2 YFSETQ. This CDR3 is CASSLVGQNYNEQFF. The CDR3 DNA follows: TGCGCCAGCAGCTTGGTGGGGCAAAACTACAATGAGCAGTTCTTC.

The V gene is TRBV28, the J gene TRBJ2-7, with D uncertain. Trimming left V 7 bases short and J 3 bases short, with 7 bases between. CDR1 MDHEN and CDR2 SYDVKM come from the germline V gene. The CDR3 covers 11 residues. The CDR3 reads CASKQFYEQYF. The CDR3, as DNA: TGTGCCAGCAAACAGTTCTACGAGCAGTACTTC.

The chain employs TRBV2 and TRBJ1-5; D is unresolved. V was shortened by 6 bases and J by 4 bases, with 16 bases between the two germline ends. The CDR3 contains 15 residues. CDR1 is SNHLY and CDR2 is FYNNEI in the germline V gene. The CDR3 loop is CASRRSTRTNQPQHF. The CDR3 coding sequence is TGTGCCAGCAGGCGGTCAACAAGAACTAATCAGCCCCAGCATTTT.

CDR3 sequence reads: CASSLDGGHPYEQYF. CDR3 nucleotides: TGTGCCAGCAGTTTAGATGGGGGCCACCCCTACGAGCAGTACTTC. V usage is TRBV28 and J usage is TRBJ2-7; possibly TRBD1 for D (6 bases). CDR3 length: 15 residues. Between the trimmed V and J ends, which lost 2 bases and 2 bases, there was a span of 13 bases. Germline V gives CDR1 MDHEN, CDR2 SYDVKM.

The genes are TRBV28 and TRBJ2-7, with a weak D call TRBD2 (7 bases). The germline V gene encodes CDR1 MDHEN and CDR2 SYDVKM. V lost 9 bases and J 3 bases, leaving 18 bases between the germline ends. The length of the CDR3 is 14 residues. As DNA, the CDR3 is TGTGCCAGTTTGGGGGGGACACCCCTCTACGAGCAGTACTTC. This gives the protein CASLGGTPLYEQYF.

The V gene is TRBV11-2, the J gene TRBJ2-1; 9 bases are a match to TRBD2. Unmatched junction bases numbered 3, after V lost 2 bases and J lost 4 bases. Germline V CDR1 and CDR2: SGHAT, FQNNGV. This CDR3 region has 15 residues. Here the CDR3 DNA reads TGTGCCAGCAGCTTAAAGACTAGCGGATACAATGAGCAGTTCTTC. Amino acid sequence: CASSLKTSGYNEQFF. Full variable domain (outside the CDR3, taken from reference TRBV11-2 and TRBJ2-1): EAGVAQSPRYKIIEKRQSVAFWCNPISGHATLYWYQQILGQGPKLLIQFQNNGVVDDSQLPKDRFSAERLKGVDSTLKIQPAKLEDSAVYLCASSLKTSGYNEQFFGPGTRLTVL.

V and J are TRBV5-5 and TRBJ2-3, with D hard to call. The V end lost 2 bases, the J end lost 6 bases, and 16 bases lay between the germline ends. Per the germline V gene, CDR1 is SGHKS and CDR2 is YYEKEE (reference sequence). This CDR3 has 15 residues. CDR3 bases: TGTGCCAGCAGCTTAGGCACTCCACGGCAGGATACGCAGTATTTT. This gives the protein CASSLGTPRQDTQYF.

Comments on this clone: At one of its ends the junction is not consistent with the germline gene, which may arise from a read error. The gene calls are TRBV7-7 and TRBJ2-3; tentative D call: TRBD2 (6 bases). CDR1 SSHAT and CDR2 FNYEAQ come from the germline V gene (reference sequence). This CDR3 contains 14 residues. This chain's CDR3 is CASSQSGSTDTQYF. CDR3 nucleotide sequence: TGTGCTAGCAGCCAAAGCGGGAGCACAGATACGCAGTATTTT.

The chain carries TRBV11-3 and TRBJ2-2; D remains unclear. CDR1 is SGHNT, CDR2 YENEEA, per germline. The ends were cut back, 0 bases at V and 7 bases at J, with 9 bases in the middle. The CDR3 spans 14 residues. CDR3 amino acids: CASSLENTNGELFF. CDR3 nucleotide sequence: TGTGCCAGCAGCTTAGAAAACACGAACGGGGAGCTGTTTTTT.

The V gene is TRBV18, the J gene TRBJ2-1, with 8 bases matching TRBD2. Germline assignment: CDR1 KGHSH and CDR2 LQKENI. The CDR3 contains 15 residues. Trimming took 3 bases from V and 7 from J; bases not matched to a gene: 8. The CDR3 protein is CASSPFTSGDNEQFF. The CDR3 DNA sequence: TGTGCCAGCTCACCTTTTACTAGCGGTGATAATGAGCAGTTCTTC.

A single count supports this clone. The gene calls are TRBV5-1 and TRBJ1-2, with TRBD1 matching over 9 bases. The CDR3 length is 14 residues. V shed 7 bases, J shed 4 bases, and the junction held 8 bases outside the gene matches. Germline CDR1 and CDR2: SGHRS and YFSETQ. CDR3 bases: TGCGCCAGCGGGGACAGGGAGAGCATCTATGGCTACACCTTC. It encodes CASGDRESIYGYTF.

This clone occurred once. The CDR3 is CASSRGTSLIEQFF. The CDR3 region has the DNA TGTGCCAGCAGTAGGGGGACTAGTTTGATTGAGCAGTTCTTC. The chain links TRBV6-6 to TRBJ2-1; 8 bases agree with TRBD2. There are 14 residues in the CDR3. The J segment lost 9 bases and the V segment lost 5 bases, leaving 9 bases of the junction unmatched. Germline CDR1 MNHNY, CDR2 SVGAGI (reference sequence).

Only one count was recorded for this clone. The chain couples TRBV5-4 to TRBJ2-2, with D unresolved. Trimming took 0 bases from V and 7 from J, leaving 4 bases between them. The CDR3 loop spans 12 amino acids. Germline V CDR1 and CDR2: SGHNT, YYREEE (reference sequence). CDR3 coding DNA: TGTGCCAGCAGCTTGGAGGGCGGGGAGCTGTTTTTT. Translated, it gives CASSLEGGELFF.

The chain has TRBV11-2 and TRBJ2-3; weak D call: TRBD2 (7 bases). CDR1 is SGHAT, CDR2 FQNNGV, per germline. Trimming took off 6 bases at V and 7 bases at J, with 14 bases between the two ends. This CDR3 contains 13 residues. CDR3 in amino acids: CASRWGGAYTQYF. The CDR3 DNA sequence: TGTGCCAGCAGATGGGGGGGCGCGTATACGCAGTATTTT.

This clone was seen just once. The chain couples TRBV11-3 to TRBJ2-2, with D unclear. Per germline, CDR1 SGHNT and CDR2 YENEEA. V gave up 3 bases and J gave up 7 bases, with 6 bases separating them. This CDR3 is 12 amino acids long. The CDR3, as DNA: TGTGCCAGCAGCTTTCGTGGCGGGGAGCTGTTTTTT. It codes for CASSFRGGELFF.

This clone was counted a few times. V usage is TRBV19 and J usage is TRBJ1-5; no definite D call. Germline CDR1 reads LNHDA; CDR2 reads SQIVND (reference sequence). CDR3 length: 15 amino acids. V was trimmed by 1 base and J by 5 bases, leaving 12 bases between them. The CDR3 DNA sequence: TGTGCCAGTAGTATAGCTGGCAGGCAGGATCAGCCCCAGCATTTT. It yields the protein CASSIAGRQDQPQHF.